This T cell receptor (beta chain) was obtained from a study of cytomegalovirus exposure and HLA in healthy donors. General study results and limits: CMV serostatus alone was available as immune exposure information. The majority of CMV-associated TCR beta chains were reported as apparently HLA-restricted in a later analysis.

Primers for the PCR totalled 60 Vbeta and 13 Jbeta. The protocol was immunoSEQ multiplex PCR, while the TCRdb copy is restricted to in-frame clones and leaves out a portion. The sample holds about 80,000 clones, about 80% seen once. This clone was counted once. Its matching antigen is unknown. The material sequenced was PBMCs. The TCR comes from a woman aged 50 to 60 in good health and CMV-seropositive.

CDR3 nucleotide sequence: TGTGCCAGCAGCTTAAACCGACTGAAAGGTGAGCAGTTCTTC. It specifies CASSLNRLKGEQFF. The chain links TRBV7-2 to TRBJ2-1, with unresolved D. The V end was cut by 2 bases, the J end by 9 bases, with 14 bases between. The CDR3 runs 14 residues. CDR1 and CDR2 from the germline V gene are SGHTA and FQGNSA.